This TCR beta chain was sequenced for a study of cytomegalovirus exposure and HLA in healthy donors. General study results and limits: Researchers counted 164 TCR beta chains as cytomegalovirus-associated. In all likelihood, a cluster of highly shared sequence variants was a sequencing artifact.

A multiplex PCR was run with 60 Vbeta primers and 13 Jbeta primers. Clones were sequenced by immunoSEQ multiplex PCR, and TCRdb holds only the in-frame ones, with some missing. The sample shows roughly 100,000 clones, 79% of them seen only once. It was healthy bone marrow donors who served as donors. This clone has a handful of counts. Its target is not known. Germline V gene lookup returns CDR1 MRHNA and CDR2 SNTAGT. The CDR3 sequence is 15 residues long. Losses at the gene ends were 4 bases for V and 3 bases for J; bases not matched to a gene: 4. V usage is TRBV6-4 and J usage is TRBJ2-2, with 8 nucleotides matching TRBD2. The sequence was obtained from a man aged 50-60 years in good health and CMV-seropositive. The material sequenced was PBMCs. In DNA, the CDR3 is TGTGCCAGCAGTGTACTAGCGGACCACACCGGGGAGCTGTTTTTT. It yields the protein CASSVLADHTGELFF.